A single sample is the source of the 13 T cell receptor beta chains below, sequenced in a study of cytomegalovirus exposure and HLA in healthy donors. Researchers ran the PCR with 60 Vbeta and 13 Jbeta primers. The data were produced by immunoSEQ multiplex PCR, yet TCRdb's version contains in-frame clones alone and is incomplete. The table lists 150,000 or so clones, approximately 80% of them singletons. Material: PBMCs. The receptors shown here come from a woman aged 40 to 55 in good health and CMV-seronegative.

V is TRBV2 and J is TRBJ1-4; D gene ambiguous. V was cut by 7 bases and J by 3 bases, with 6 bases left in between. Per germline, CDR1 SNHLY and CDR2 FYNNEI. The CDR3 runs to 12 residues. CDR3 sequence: CASNTANEKLFF. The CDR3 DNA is TGTGCCAGCAACACAGCTAATGAAAAACTGTTTTTT.

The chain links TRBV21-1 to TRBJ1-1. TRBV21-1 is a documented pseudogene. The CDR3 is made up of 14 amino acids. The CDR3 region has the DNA TGTGCCAGCAGCAAAGACCGGGGGGACACTGAAGCTTTCTTT. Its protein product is CASSKDRGDTEAFF.

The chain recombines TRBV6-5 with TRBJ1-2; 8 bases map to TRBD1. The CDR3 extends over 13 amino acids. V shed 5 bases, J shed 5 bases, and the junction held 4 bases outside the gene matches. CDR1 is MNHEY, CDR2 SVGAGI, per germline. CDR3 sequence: CASSRTGWYGYTF. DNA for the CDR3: TGTGCCAGCAGTCGGACAGGGTGGTATGGCTACACCTTC.

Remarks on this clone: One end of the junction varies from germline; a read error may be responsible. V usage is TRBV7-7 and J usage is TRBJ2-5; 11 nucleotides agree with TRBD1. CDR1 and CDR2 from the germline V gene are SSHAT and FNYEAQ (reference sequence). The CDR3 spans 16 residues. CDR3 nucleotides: TGTGCTAGCAGCCCCACCGGGACAGGGGGCCAAGAGACCCAGTACTTC. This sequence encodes CASSPTGTGGQETQYF.

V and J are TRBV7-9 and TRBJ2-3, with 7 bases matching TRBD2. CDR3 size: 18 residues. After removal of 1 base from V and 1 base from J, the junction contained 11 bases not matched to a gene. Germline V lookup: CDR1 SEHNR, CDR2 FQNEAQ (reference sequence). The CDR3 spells CASSLVGVLRGGTDTQYF. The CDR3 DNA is TGTGCCAGCAGCTTAGTAGGGGTTCTTCGGGGGGGCACAGATACGCAGTATTTT.

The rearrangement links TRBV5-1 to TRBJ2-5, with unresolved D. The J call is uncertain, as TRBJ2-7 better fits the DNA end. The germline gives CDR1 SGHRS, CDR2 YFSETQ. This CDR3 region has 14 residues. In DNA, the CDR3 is TGCGCCAGCAGCTTCGCCCCTGATAGCTACGAGCAGTACTTC. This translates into CASSFAPDSYEQYF.

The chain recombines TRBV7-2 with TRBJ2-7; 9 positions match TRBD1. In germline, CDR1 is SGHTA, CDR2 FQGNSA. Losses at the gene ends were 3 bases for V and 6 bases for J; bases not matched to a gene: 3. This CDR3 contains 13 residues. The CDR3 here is CASSLRQGGEQYF. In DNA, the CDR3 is TGTGCCAGCAGCTTGCGACAGGGGGGCGAGCAGTACTTC.

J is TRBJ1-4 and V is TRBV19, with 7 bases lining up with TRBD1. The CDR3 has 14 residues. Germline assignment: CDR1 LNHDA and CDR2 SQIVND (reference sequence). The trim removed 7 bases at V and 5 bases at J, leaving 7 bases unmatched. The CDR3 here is CASTTGTANEKLFF. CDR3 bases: TGTGCCAGTACGACCGGGACAGCGAATGAAAAACTGTTTTTT.

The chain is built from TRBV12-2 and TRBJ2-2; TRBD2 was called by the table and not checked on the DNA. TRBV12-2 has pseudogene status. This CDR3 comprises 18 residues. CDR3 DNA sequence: TGTGCAAGTCGCTTTTCCGAGGTCGGGGGGCGAAGGACCGGGGAGCTGTTTTTT. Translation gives CASRFSEVGGRRTGELFF.

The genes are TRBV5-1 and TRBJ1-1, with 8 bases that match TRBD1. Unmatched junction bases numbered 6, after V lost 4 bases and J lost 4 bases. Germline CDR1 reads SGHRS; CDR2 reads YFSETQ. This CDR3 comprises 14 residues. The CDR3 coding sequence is TGCGCCAGCAGCGGTGGACAGGGCGGCACTGAAGCTTTCTTT. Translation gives CASSGGQGGTEAFF.

The CDR3 region has the DNA TGTGCCAGCAGCTTAAAACAGGGGGCAGGGAACACTGAAGCTTTCTTT. Translated, it gives CASSLKQGAGNTEAFF. V gene TRBV5-4 combines with J gene TRBJ1-1; 9 nucleotides match TRBD1. The junction had 6 bases not matched to a gene; V was cut back by 2 bases and J by 1 base. The CDR3 consists of 16 residues. CDR1 is SGHNT, CDR2 YYREEE, per germline (reference sequence).

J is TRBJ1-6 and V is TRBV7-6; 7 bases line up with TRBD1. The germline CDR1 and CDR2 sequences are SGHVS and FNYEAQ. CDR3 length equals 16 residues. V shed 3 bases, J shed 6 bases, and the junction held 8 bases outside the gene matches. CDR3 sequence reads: CASSLLRQGSNSPLHF. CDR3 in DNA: TGTGCCAGCAGCTTGTTAAGACAGGGTAGTAATTCACCCCTCCACTTT.

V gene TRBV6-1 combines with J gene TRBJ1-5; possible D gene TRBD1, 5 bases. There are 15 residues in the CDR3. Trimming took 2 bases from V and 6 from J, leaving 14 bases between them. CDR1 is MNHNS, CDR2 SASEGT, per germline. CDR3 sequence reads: CASSERGGPGQPQHF. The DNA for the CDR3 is TGTGCCAGCAGTGAAAGGGGTGGCCCAGGTCAGCCCCAGCATTTT.